This TCR beta chain was obtained from a study of blood T cells in healthy people across ages. The table lists this clonotype with a few counts. The antigen is not known. The CDR3 is 14 amino acids. Regarding the study as a whole: It was the long-lived donors that had more naive CD4+ cells and higher diversity than aged donors.

A second 7 to 11 cycle PCR used barcoded and J-beta primers. Researchers report that each sample yielded at least 3 million CDR3-containing paired-end reads. One entry per CDR3 protein, called by TCRdb with MiXCR from the 5' RACE reads. The data contain 800,000 to 950,000 distinct CDR3 sequences, around 46% of them singletons. The sequence was collected from a man aged 25-45 years in good health. The V call is TRBV12-3 or TRBV12-4, the J call TRBJ2-7, with a weak D call TRBD1 (6 bases). The DNA end lines up better with TRBJ2-5; the J call may be wrong. The sequenced material came from blood. The CDR3 DNA reads TGTGCCAGCAGCTTCCCCACAGGGAGCGAGACCCAGTACTTC. As protein: CASSFPTGSETQYF.